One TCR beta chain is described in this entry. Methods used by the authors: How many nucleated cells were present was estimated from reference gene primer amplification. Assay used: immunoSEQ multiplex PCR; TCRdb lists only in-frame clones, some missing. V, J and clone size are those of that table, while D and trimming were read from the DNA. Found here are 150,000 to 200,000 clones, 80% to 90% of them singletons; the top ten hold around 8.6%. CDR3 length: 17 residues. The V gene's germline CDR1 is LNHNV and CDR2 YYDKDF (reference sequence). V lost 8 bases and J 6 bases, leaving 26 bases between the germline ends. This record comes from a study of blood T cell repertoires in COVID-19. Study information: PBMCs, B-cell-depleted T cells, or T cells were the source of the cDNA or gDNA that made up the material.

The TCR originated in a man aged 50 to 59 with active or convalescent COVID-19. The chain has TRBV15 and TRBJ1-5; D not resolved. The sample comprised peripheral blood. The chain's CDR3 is CATSVGIRWEVSQPQHF. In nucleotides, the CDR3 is TGTGCCACCTCAGTGGGGATTCGTTGGGAGGTGAGTCAGCCCCAGCATTTT.